Below are 23 T cell receptor beta chains sequenced from a single sample in a study of T cells in Graves' hyperthyroidism and ophthalmopathy. Using RNA transcripts as the source, TCR beta CDR3 regions were amplified. A set of HTBI primers served as the primers for a first-round RT-PCR of the TCR CDR3. TCRdb independently ran MiXCR on the multiplex PCR reads; one entry per CDR3 protein. The table has some 650,000 distinct CDR3 sequences, approximately 16% seen once. The material sequenced was blood. The receptor set was obtained from a woman between 40 and 50 years old with Graves' ophthalmopathy.

Ten or more counts support this clonotype. The chain combines TRBV12-3 or TRBV12-4 with TRBJ1-2, with D uncertain. CDR3 length: 13 amino acids. Trimming removed 1 base at V and 2 bases at J, with 5 bases between. CDR3 sequence (DNA): TGTGCCAGCAGTTTAGTGGCAAACTATGGCTACACCTTC. It codes for CASSLVANYGYTF.

The chain combines TRBV28 with TRBJ1-6, with a possible D match to TRBD1 (5 bases). The CDR3 contains 16 residues. The V gene's germline CDR1 is MDHEN and CDR2 SYDVKM. V lost 2 bases to trimming and J lost 7 bases, with 15 bases between them. The CDR3 nucleotides read TGTGCCAGCAGTTTAGGACAAATTCGGGTGAATTCACCCCTCCACTTT. It specifies CASSLGQIRVNSPLHF.

The table lists this clonotype with many counts. The rearrangement links TRBV7-6 to TRBJ2-3; D is unresolved. The CDR3 consists of 13 residues. Germline CDR1 and CDR2: SGHVS and FNYEAQ. V was clipped by 4 bases and J by 0 bases, with 5 bases between them. The CDR3 DNA reads TGTGCCAGCAGCTCCACTAGCACAGATACGCAGTATTTT. As protein: CASSSTSTDTQYF.

The chain recombines TRBV27 with TRBJ2-2, with D tentatively TRBD1 or TRBD2 (5 bases each). The CDR3 has 15 residues. Germline V CDR1 and CDR2: MNHEY, SMNVEV (reference sequence). Trimming took off 6 bases at V and 8 bases at J, with 19 bases between the two ends. CDR3 sequence reads: CASSYPGALGGELFF. CDR3 DNA sequence: TGTGCCAGCAGCTACCCCGGGGCGCTCGGGGGGGAGCTGTTTTTT.

This clonotype was detected ten times or more. The genes are TRBV28 and TRBJ2-1, with TRBD2 matching over 13 bases. This CDR3 spans 15 amino acids. After removal of 9 bases from V and 6 bases from J, the junction contained 8 bases not matched to a gene. The germline V gene has CDR1 MDHEN and CDR2 SYDVKM. CDR3 residues: CASHPRLAGGNEQFF. CDR3 nucleotides: TGTGCCAGTCATCCTCGACTAGCGGGAGGCAATGAGCAGTTCTTC.

In this sample, this clonotype turned up many times. The rearrangement links TRBV7-3 to TRBJ2-7, with TRBD1 identical over 11 bases. The germline V gene has CDR1 SGHTA and CDR2 FQGTGA. This CDR3 has 15 amino acids. The junction had 6 bases not matched to a gene; V was cut back by 5 bases and J by 3 bases. This CDR3 is CASSPGQGAFYEQYF. As DNA, the CDR3 is TGTGCCAGCAGCCCCGGACAGGGGGCGTTCTACGAGCAGTACTTC.

The chain has TRBV19 and TRBJ1-4, with D perhaps matching TRBD1 (5 bases). Deletions cut 6 bases from V and 7 bases from J, with 12 bases between. Germline V gene sequence: CDR1 LNHDA, CDR2 SQIVND (reference sequence). The CDR3 runs to 13 residues. CDR3 DNA sequence: TGTGCCAGTAGCCAGGGATCTTCTGAAAAACTGTTTTTT. Amino acid sequence: CASSQGSSEKLFF.

At least ten counts were recorded for this clonotype. The chain links TRBV3-1 to TRBJ2-5; TRBD2 aligns across 14 bases. V dropped 1 base and J dropped 13; count of bases not matched to a gene: 8. Germline V CDR1 and CDR2: LGHDT, YNNKEL (reference sequence). This CDR3 spans 15 amino acids. The CDR3 DNA follows: TGTGCCAGCAGCCAAGGCCCCCGACTAGCGGGAGGGGTGTACTTC. Translation: CASSQGPRLAGGVYF.

V and J are TRBV30 and TRBJ2-1; 7 bases are a match to TRBD2. The CDR3 runs 13 residues. CDR1 and CDR2 from the germline V gene are GTSNPN and SVGIG (reference sequence). Germline trimming cut 2 bases from V and 7 bases from J; bases unmatched to any gene: 5. The CDR3 region has the DNA TGTGCCTGGAGTCGAGGGAGGGTGAATGAGCAGTTCTTC. It specifies CAWSRGRVNEQFF.

Concerning this clonotype itself: Being one base from a much bigger clone, this may be a read error. The V gene is TRBV3-1, the J gene TRBJ2-1; 7 bases fit TRBD2. Germline lookup yields CDR1 LGHDT and CDR2 YNNKEL (reference sequence). This CDR3 spans 16 amino acids. J was trimmed by 8 bases and V by 3 bases; bases with no gene match: 13. The CDR3 protein is CASSQLAAPGSDEQFF. In DNA, the CDR3 is TGTGCCAGCAGCCAGCTAGCGGCCCCGGGCTCGGATGAGCAGTTCTTC.

About this clonotype: This may arise from a read error, as a much more abundant clone is one base away. The CDR3 does not close with the conserved phenylalanine or tryptophan, likely indicating a read error. V is TRBV6-2 or TRBV6-3 and J is TRBJ2-3, with 9 bases that match TRBD2. The CDR3 has 16 residues. V shed 5 bases, J shed 5 bases, and the junction held 11 bases outside the gene matches. Per germline, CDR1 MNHEY and CDR2 SVGEGT. The CDR3 protein is CASSPERGARQDTQYS. The CDR3 DNA follows: TGTGCCAGCAGTCCTGAGCGGGGGGCGCGTCAAGATACGCAGTATTCT.

This chain uses TRBV2 with TRBJ2-7; D possibly uses TRBD1 or TRBD2 (5 bases each). The CDR3 extends over 14 amino acids. CDR1 is SNHLY and CDR2 is FYNNEI in the germline V gene. V gave up 11 bases and J gave up 1 base, with 18 bases separating them. The CDR3 nucleotides read TGTGCCGGCTCAACGGGACGCAATTCCTACGAGCAGTACTTC. Amino acid sequence: CAGSTGRNSYEQYF.

V and J are TRBV9 and TRBJ2-3, with D perhaps TRBD2 (5 bases). Per the germline V gene, CDR1 is SGDLS and CDR2 is YYNGEE. The V end was cut by 3 bases, the J end by 4 bases, with 18 bases between. The CDR3 has 16 amino acids. CDR3 nucleotides: TGTGCCAGCAGCGCGGAAGGTGGAGGAAGCCCAGATACGCAGTATTTT. Its protein product is CASSAEGGGSPDTQYF. Full variable domain (outside the CDR3, taken from reference TRBV9 and TRBJ2-3): DSGVTQTPKHLITATGQRVTLRCSPRSGDLSVYWYQQSLDQGLQFLIQYYNGEERAKGNILERFSAQQFPDLHSELNLSSLELGDSALYFCASSAEGGGSPDTQYFGPGTRLTVL.

This clonotype was seen once. The gene calls are TRBV19 and TRBJ2-6; D uncertain. The CDR3 has 13 amino acids. V lost 3 bases and J lost 4, with 4 bases in between. Germline values: CDR1 LNHDA, CDR2 SQIVND (reference sequence). The chain's CDR3 is CASSMRGANVLTF. The CDR3 bases are TGTGCCAGTAGTATGAGGGGGGCCAACGTCCTGACTTTC.

The chain joins TRBV28 to TRBJ2-2; no reliable D call. Germline V gene data show CDR1 as MDHEN and CDR2 as SYDVKM. The CDR3 is 13 residues long. Trimming removed 7 bases at V and 8 bases at J, with 14 bases between. DNA for the CDR3: TGTGCCAGCACATCTACATCAGCGGGGGAGCTGTTTTTT. Residues: CASTSTSAGELFF.

The table lists this clonotype with many counts. The chain uses TRBV6-1 and TRBJ2-1, with 12 bases identical to TRBD2. CDR1 is MNHNS and CDR2 is SASEGT in the germline V gene. This CDR3 is 15 amino acids long. After removal of 4 bases from V and 4 bases from J, the junction contained 2 bases not matched to a gene. In DNA form, the CDR3 reads TGTGCCAGCAGTGCTAGCGGGAGGGGATACAATGAGCAGTTCTTC. It specifies CASSASGRGYNEQFF.

The sample holds many counts of this clonotype. The genes are TRBV5-1 and TRBJ2-1; 12 bases are a match to TRBD2. The CDR3 loop spans 17 amino acids. Germline CDR1 SGHRS, CDR2 YFSETQ. The V and J ends lost 4 bases and 4 bases, in that order; junction bases with no gene match: 9. The CDR3 spells CASSSNLAGGPYNEQFF. CDR3 DNA sequence: TGCGCCAGCAGCAGTAACCTAGCGGGAGGGCCTTACAATGAGCAGTTCTTC. The full variable domain, rest sourced from reference TRBV5-1 and TRBJ2-1, is KAGVTQTPRYLIKTRGQQVTLSCSPISGHRSVSWYQQTPGQGLQFLFEYFSETQRNKGNFPGRFSGRQFSNSRSEMNVSTLELGDSALYLCASSSNLAGGPYNEQFFGPGTRLTVL.

This clonotype appeared many times. The genes are TRBV28 and TRBJ1-5; D is ambiguous. The V end lost 6 bases, the J end lost 0 bases, and 24 bases lay between the germline ends. This CDR3 comprises 19 residues. Germline loops: CDR1 MDHEN, CDR2 SYDVKM. In DNA, the CDR3 is TGTGCCAGCAGGGGTACAGCGTACACCGACCGTTATAGCAATCAGCCCCAGCATTTT. Amino acid sequence: CASRGTAYTDRYSNQPQHF.

The rearrangement joins TRBV18 to TRBJ2-7; 10 bases are shared with TRBD1. Germline V gene lookup returns CDR1 KGHSH and CDR2 LQKENI. The ends lost 1 base at V and 2 bases at J; junction bases unmatched: 8. This CDR3 contains 17 residues. CDR3 region: CASSPRGGTGVTYEQYF. CDR3 in DNA: TGTGCCAGCTCACCACGTGGAGGGACAGGGGTCACCTACGAGCAGTACTTC.

This clonotype was counted at least ten times. The V gene is TRBV30, the J gene TRBJ1-1; 7 bases match TRBD1. This CDR3 has 13 amino acids. Trimming cost V 8 bases and J 1 base; bases outside gene matches: 7. Looked up from germline, CDR1 is GTSNPN and CDR2 is SVGIG (reference sequence). CDR3 sequence (DNA): TGTGCCGGGACCGGGACAGCGAACACTGAAGCTTTCTTT. It yields the protein CAGTGTANTEAFF.

This clonotype was counted between two and nine times. The J gene is TRBJ1-4, the V gene TRBV20-1, with D perhaps TRBD1 (5 bases). Germline V gene lookup returns CDR1 DFQATT and CDR2 SNEGSKA (reference sequence). The V end was cut by 0 bases, the J end by 6 bases, with 11 bases between. CDR3 size: 14 residues. The DNA of the CDR3 is TGCAGTGCTAGAGATCCCAGGGTTTATGAAAAACTGTTTTTT. This encodes CSARDPRVYEKLFF.

The V and J genes are TRBV6-1 and TRBJ1-1, with 7 bases aligning to TRBD1. The CDR3 is 16 amino acids. Germline loops: CDR1 MNHNS, CDR2 SASEGT. V was pared by 6 bases and J by 0 bases, with 10 bases of the junction left unmatched. CDR3 sequence (DNA): TGTGCCAGCAGGTACAGGGGCGCGTTAATGAACACTGAAGCTTTCTTT. Protein: CASRYRGALMNTEAFF.

The chain employs TRBV30 and TRBJ2-7; D is unclear. The germline gives CDR1 GTSNPN, CDR2 SVGIG (reference sequence). With 1 base removed from V and 3 bases from J, the gap between germline ends came to 4 bases. The CDR3 spans 11 residues. CDR3 sequence: CAWSAHYEQYF. The CDR3 DNA follows: TGTGCCTGGAGTGCCCACTACGAGCAGTACTTC.